The rows below give T cell receptor beta chains drawn from one sample of a study of shared clonotypes between healthy human individuals. The method was immunoSEQ multiplex PCR; TCRdb's version includes in-frame clones alone and lacks a portion of them. The sample has about 590,000 clones, nearly 97% seen once. Sequencing was carried out using naive CD8+ T cells sorted from blood. These receptors originate from a woman aged 30 to 39 in good health. CDR3s include the opening cysteine and the closing phenylalanine or tryptophan. The D gene is left open where the match is weak. Clone size appears in some rows only: once, few, many, or a class for an expanded clone.

d_call	cdr3_length	clone_size	j_call	v_call	cdr3_aa	cdr3_nt
TRBD2	19	.	TRBJ2-3	TRBV13	CASSLELGLATGGTDTQYF	TGTGCCAGCAGCTTAGAGCTGGGACTAGCGACCGGTGGCACAGATACGCAGTATTTT
TRBD1	16	.	TRBJ2-7	TRBV28	CASSPRRQGRSYEQYF	TGTGCCAGCAGTCCCCGGCGACAGGGGCGTTCCTACGAGCAGTACTTC
.	14	.	TRBJ2-7	TRBV6-1	CASSDRLVAYEQYF	TGTGCCAGCAGTGATAGATTAGTCGCCTACGAGCAGTACTTC
TRBD2	17	.	TRBJ2-5	TRBV28	CASSSRGGSGRTETQYF	TGTGCCAGCAGTTCTCGTGGCGGAAGCGGGAGAACAGAGACCCAGTACTTC
.	16	once	TRBJ2-1	TRBV11-3	CASSGGDSSSYNEQFF	TGTGCCAGCAGCGGAGGGGACTCGAGCTCCTACAATGAGCAGTTCTTC
TRBD1	16	once	TRBJ2-4	TRBV19	CASRGQVGLAKNIQYF	TGTGCCAGTAGGGGACAGGTGGGCCTAGCCAAAAACATTCAGTACTTC
.	15	.	TRBJ2-1	TRBV7-9	CASSLPRGEYNEQFF	TGTGCCAGCAGCTTACCCAGGGGGGAGTACAATGAGCAGTTCTTC
TRBD2	12	.	TRBJ2-3	TRBV29-1	CSEVAGADTQYF	TGCAGCGAGGTAGCGGGAGCAGATACGCAGTATTTT
.	16	.	TRBJ2-1	TRBV14	CASSASILAGRNEQFF	TGTGCCAGCAGCGCCTCAATTCTGGCGGGACGGAATGAGCAGTTCTTC
.	14	.	TRBJ2-7	TRBV27	CASSPDTLSYEQYF	TGTGCCAGCAGCCCCGACACCCTTTCCTACGAGCAGTACTTC
.	16	once	TRBJ2-1	TRBV27	CASSLSIATIYNEQFF	TGTGCCAGCAGTTTATCAATAGCGACCATCTACAATGAGCAGTTCTTC
.	13	.	TRBJ2-7	TRBV19	CATAQGSAYEQYF	TGTGCCACTGCGCAGGGTAGCGCCTACGAGCAGTACTTC
.	16	.	TRBJ1-2	TRBV11-2	CASSLDPEGSSYGYTF	TGTGCCAGCAGCTTAGATCCGGAGGGGAGTTCCTATGGCTACACCTTC
.	12	.	TRBJ1-6	TRBV27	CASSLPNSPLHF	TGTGCCAGCAGTTTACCGAATTCACCCCTCCACTTT
TRBD2	15	.	TRBJ2-1	TRBV7-6	CASSLEAGGYNEQFF	TGTGCCAGCAGCTTAGAAGCGGGAGGCTACAATGAGCAGTTCTTC
TRBD1	18	.	TRBJ2-7	TRBV10-2	CASSEWGQGAEGIYEQYF	TGCGCCAGCAGTGAGTGGGGACAGGGGGCCGAGGGGATCTACGAGCAGTACTTC
TRBD2	15	.	TRBJ2-1	TRBV9	CASSGGLAGVNEQFF	TGTGCCAGCAGCGGTGGACTAGCGGGGGTCAATGAGCAGTTCTTC
TRBD2	15	.	TRBJ2-3	TRBV6-4	CASSARTSVTDTQYF	TGTGCCAGCAGTGCCCGGACTAGTGTCACAGATACGCAGTATTTT
.	14	.	TRBJ1-4	TRBV5-4	CASSFRGPNEKLFF	TGTGCCAGCAGCTTTCGGGGTCCTAATGAAAAACTGTTTTTT
.	11	.	TRBJ2-7	TRBV29-1	CSVELANEQYF	TGCAGCGTTGAACTAGCGAACGAGCAGTACTTC
.	14	.	TRBJ2-1	TRBV28	CASSRRDYYNEQFF	TGTGCCAGCAGTCGACGCGACTACTACAATGAGCAGTTCTTC
.	14	.	TRBJ2-7	TRBV6-1	CASSEWSGQNEQYF	TGTGCCAGCAGTGAATGGTCTGGGCAGAACGAGCAGTACTTC
.	16	.	TRBJ2-5	TRBV9	CASSDRPISSVQTQYF	TGTGCCAGCAGCGATCGACCCATCTCCTCCGTACAGACCCAGTACTTC
.	12	.	TRBJ2-7	TRBV7-9	CASSLGDGEQYF	TGTGCCAGCAGCTTAGGGGATGGCGAGCAGTACTTC
.	13	.	TRBJ2-3	TRBV7-6	CASSPEITDTQYF	TGTGCCAGCAGCCCCGAAATCACAGATACGCAGTATTTT
.	16	once	TRBJ2-3	TRBV11-3	CASSPSPSPRTDTQYF	TGTGCCAGCAGCCCATCCCCCTCCCCGAGGACAGATACGCAGTATTTT
TRBD1	16	.	TRBJ2-1	TRBV27	CASSLSTGGWYNEQFF	TGTGCCAGCAGTTTATCGACAGGGGGCTGGTACAATGAGCAGTTCTTC
TRBD1	17	.	TRBJ1-5	TRBV19	CASSAPGQGYSNQPQHF	TGTGCCAGTAGTGCTCCAGGACAGGGCTATAGCAATCAGCCCCAGCATTTT
.	16	.	TRBJ2-4	TRBV4-1	CASSPGLAASQNIQYF	TGCGCCAGCAGCCCGGGGCTCGCGGCTAGCCAAAACATTCAGTACTTC
.	13	.	TRBJ1-1	TRBV30	CAWSVGPNTEAFF	TGTGCCTGGAGTGTCGGTCCGAACACTGAGGCTTTCTTT
.	11	.	TRBJ1-4	TRBV29-1	CSVETRGKLFF	TGCAGCGTTGAAACCAGGGGAAAACTGTTTTTT
.	12	.	TRBJ2-7	TRBV15	CATSQGSYEQYF	TGTGCCACCAGTCAGGGCTCCTACGAGCAGTACTTC
.	12	.	TRBJ2-7	TRBV25-1	CASSEFGYEQYF	TGTGCCAGCAGTGAATTTGGATACGAGCAGTACTTC
.	15	.	TRBJ2-7	TRBV21-1	CASIEDRDCAYEQYF	TGTGCCAGCATTGAGGACAGGGACTGCGCCTACGAGCAGTACTTC
TRBD2	15	.	TRBJ2-7	TRBV11-2	CASSSRTSGTNEQYF	TGTGCCAGCAGCTCCCGGACTAGCGGTACCAACGAGCAGTACTTC
.	16	once	TRBJ1-6	TRBV4-1	CASSHLLGLKNSPLHF	TGCGCCAGCAGCCATCTCCTGGGACTCAAAAATTCACCCCTCCACTTT